The following is a T cell receptor beta chain sequence with its context. This entry belongs to a study of brain T cells in children with intractable seizures. The method was immunoSEQ multiplex PCR; TCRdb's version includes in-frame clones alone and lacks a portion of them. The data show approximately 330,000 clones, 85% to 95% seen once. The sample's time point: blood from clinic visit 5 months post-surgery; TSC patient then seizure free. Sequencing was limited to surgery cases with top T cell transcript signatures in brain tissue. The CDR3 is made up of 14 amino acids. Germline-derived CDR1 and CDR2 are SNHLY and FYNNEI. V shed 6 bases, J shed 10 bases, and the junction held 9 bases outside the gene matches.

This sample comprised peripheral blood, obtained 4 to 5 months after surgery. The receptor was derived from a boy under two years old with tuberous sclerosis and intractable seizures. The chain couples TRBV2 to TRBJ1-6; 7 positions agree with TRBD1. The CDR3 DNA is TGTGCCAGCAGCCTGACAGGGCCAGGATCACCCCTCCACTTT. This sequence encodes CASSLTGPGSPLHF. Full variable domain (missing parts from reference TRBV2 and TRBJ1-6): EPEVTQTPSHQVTQMGQEVILRCVPISNHLYFYWYRQILGQKVEFLVSFYNNEISEKSEIFDDQFSVERPDGSNFTLKIRSTKLEDSAMYFCASSLTGPGSPLHFGNGTRLTVT.